The clone carrying this T cell receptor beta chain was counted a few times. Libraries were prepared by immunoSEQ multiplex PCR; TCRdb keeps only in-frame clonotypes and omits some of them. The data contain 350,000 to 450,000 clones, roughly 85% of them singletons. The data originate from a study of Ad26.COV2.S vaccination and SARS-CoV-2 variants. On the study more broadly: Sample donor was a member of the COV1001 Ad26.COV2.S trial arm.

The treatment denotes: approximately 18 received Ad26.COV2.S at low or high dose, single or two shots; 5 received placebo; per-sample allocation not given. Day 63 after the first injection of vaccine or placebo was the sampling time. The individual, an adult aged 18-55 years, was a donor in Boston. The sample here was peripheral blood, taken in a trial of Ad26.COV2.S vaccine versus placebo. This receptor was obtained from a person between 18 and 65 years old who received the Ad26.COV2.S COVID-19 vaccine or a placebo.

This CDR3 is CASSLDWVTDTQYF. The CDR3 DNA is TGTGCCAGCAGCTTGGACTGGGTGACAGATACGCAGTATTTT. The chain couples TRBV5-5 to TRBJ2-3; D call uncertain. This CDR3 comprises 14 residues. Trimming removed 0 bases from V and 3 bases from J, with 8 bases in between. Germline V gene data show CDR1 as SGHKS and CDR2 as YYEKEE (reference sequence).